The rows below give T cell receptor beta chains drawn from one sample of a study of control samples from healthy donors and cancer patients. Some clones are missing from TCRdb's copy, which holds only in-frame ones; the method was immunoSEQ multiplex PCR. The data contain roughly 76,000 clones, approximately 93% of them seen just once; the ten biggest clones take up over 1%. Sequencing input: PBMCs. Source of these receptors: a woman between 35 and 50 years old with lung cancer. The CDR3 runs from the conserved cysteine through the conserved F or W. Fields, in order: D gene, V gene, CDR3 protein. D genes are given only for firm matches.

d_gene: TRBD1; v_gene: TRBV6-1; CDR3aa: CASSEAPGQGFYNSPLHF
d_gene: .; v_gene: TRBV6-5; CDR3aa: CASTTVGVANYGYTF
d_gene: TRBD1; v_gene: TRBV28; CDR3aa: CASSAQTGQDTEAFF
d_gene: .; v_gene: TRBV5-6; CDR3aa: CASSASYEQYF
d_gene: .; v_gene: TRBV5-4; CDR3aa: CASSADTLKRTDTQYF
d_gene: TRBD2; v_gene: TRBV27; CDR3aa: CASSLRGFGSYEQYF
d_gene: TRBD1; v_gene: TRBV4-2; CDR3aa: CASRTGVDEKLFF
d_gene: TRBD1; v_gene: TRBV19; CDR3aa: CASSIPGQGLIDGYTF
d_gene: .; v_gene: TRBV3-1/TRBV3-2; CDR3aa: CASSQTPDGSSPLHF
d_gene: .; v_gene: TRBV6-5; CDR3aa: CASRDEKLFF
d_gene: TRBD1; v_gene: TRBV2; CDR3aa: CASRPGQGETQYF
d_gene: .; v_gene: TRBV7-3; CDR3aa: CASSRLVNTEAFF
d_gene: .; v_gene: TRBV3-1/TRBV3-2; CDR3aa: CASSPEHQLAKNIQYF
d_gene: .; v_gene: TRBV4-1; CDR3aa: CASSLWDVSSTDTQYF
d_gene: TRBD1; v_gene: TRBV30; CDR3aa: CAWSVGDRGLSTF
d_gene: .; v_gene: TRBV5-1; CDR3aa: CASSSDQNTIYF
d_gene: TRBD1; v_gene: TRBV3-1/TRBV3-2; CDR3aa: CASGDSQDTQYF
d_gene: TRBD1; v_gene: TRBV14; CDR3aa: CASSQEIGTASYEQYF
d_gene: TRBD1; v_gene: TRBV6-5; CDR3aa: CASRDRQGNDNEQFF
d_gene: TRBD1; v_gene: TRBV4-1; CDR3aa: CASSPTGAREKLFF
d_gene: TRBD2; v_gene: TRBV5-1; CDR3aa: CASSLYSGGVENEQFF
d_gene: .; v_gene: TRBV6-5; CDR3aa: CASSYSVKGGGYGYTF